This section outlines one TCR beta chain sequence together with its context. Its matching antigen is unknown. Sequencing used immunoSEQ multiplex PCR; TCRdb keeps in-frame clones, though not all of them. The profile shows under 20,000 clones, more than 70% of them singletons. The data stem from a study of OX40 agonist ivuxolimab in advanced cancers. About the research overall: The drug used for patients, ivuxolimab, was an agonistic anti-OX40 (CD134) antibody.

The study's findings and limits: CD4+ and CD8+ blood T cells expanded clonally by week 6 at 0.1 to 3.0 mg/kg. Expanded clones were, on average, more numerous among CD8+ T cells than CD4+.

Exclusion applied to patients with autoimmune disease history or systemic immunosuppression. CDR3 length equals 15 residues. The germline V gene encodes CDR1 SGHAT and CDR2 FQDESV (reference sequence). V was pared by 3 bases and J by 3 bases, with 0 bases of the junction left unmatched. The origin of this receptor is an adult with an advanced solid tumor such as melanoma, head and neck, liver or kidney cancer. The source material was CD4+ or CD8+ T cells sorted from blood, sampled in a trial of the OX40 agonist ivuxolimab. The rearrangement links TRBV11-1 to TRBJ2-1, with 12 bases aligning to TRBD2. CDR3 DNA: TGTGCCAGCAGCTTGACTAGCGGGGGCTACAATGAGCAGTTCTTC. It specifies CASSLTSGGYNEQFF. Supplemented by reference TRBV11-1 and TRBJ2-1, the full variable domain reads EAEVAQSPRYKITEKSQAVAFWCDPISGHATLYWYRQILGQGPELLVQFQDESVVDDSQLPKDRFSAERLKGVDSTLKIQPAELGDSAMYLCASSLTSGGYNEQFFGPGTRLTVL.